The 19 T cell receptor beta chains reported below all come from one sample, sequenced in a study of regulatory T cells in long-lasting Graves disease. TCR beta libraries were built with iRepertoire HTBI primers and Arm-PCR of CDR3 regions. From the multiplex PCR reads, TCRdb called clonotypes with MiXCR, one entry per CDR3 protein. This table holds about 470,000 distinct CDR3 sequences, under 25% found once. The time point is: persistent/refractory GD, antithyroid drugs over 5 years with positive TRAb. Extracted RNA from PBMCs served as the source of the TCR library. Sequences were derived from peripheral blood mononuclear cells (PBMCs), sampled when the disease was refractory, from a patient treated with antithyroid drugs. The receptors come from a female donor with Graves disease.

The chain is built from TRBV30 and TRBJ1-6; possibly TRBD1 for D (6 bases). V was trimmed by 2 bases and J by 13 bases, leaving 18 bases between them. Looked up from germline, CDR1 is GTSNPN and CDR2 is SVGIG (reference sequence). The CDR3 runs 14 residues. CDR3 in DNA: TGTGCCTGGAGTTCGCCAGGGGCAATGGGCCCCCTCCACTTT. Residues: CAWSSPGAMGPLHF.

The V and J genes are TRBV6-5 and TRBJ1-4; TRBD1 agrees at 9 bases. V lost 2 bases, J lost 8 bases, and 3 bases stayed unmatched. The CDR3 contains 14 residues. The germline V gene has CDR1 MNHEY and CDR2 SVGAGI. The CDR3 sequence is CASSYGQGPEKLFF. As DNA, the CDR3 is TGTGCCAGCAGTTACGGACAGGGGCCCGAAAAACTGTTTTTT.

In this sample, this clonotype turned up a few times. The chain couples TRBV29-1 to TRBJ2-1; no firm D call. Germline CDR1 reads SQVTM; CDR2 reads ANQGSEA. V gave up 4 bases and J gave up 7 bases, with 5 bases separating them. The CDR3 contains 10 residues. CDR3 sequence: CSVVRNEQFF. The CDR3 nucleotides read TGCAGCGTTGTTAGGAATGAGCAGTTCTTC.

The chain has TRBV7-9 and TRBJ2-7; D may be TRBD1 or TRBD2 (5 bases each). Germline V gene lookup returns CDR1 SEHNR and CDR2 FQNEAQ (reference sequence). This CDR3 contains 13 residues. V lost 5 bases to trimming and J lost 2 bases, with 10 bases between them. The chain's CDR3 is CASSDMGAYEQYF. Written as DNA, the CDR3 is TGTGCCAGCAGCGACATGGGGGCCTACGAGCAGTACTTC.

This clonotype was picked up many times. The CDR3, as DNA: TGTGCCAGCAGTTTAGTGGTAGCGGGCCAAGAGACCCAGTACTTC. It yields the protein CASSLVVAGQETQYF. The chain uses TRBV27 and TRBJ2-5; 7 bases are a match to TRBD2. Germline CDR1 is MNHEY and CDR2 is SMNVEV (reference sequence). The CDR3 loop spans 15 amino acids. J was trimmed by 1 base and V by 2 bases; bases with no gene match: 4.

This clonotype was seen many times. This chain connects TRBV15 to TRBJ2-7; 8 bases map to TRBD2. CDR1 is LNHNV and CDR2 is YYDKDF in the germline V gene (reference sequence). This CDR3 has 15 residues. Trimming took 1 base from V and 3 from J; bases not matched to a gene: 5. The CDR3 protein is CATSRVIAGNYEQYF. The CDR3 coding sequence is TGTGCCACCAGCAGAGTGATAGCGGGGAACTACGAGCAGTACTTC. The full variable domain, with the rest looked up from reference TRBV15 and TRBJ2-7, is DAMVIQNPRYQVTQFGKPVTLSCSQTLNHNVMYWYQQKSSQAPKLLFHYYDKDFNNEADTPDNFQSRRPNTSFCFLDIRSPGLGDTAMYLCATSRVIAGNYEQYFGPGTRLTVT.

This clonotype was seen at least ten times. A read error may account for a junction end that differs from germline. Here the CDR3 reads CASSWGQGNTGELFF. The CDR3 coding sequence is TGTGCCAGCAGCTGGGGACAGGGGAACACCGGGGAGCTGTTTTTT. This chain joins TRBV5-1 and TRBJ2-2, with 9 positions matching TRBD1. The CDR3 contains 15 residues. CDR1 is SGHRS and CDR2 is YFSETQ in the germline V gene. The entire variable domain, with the rest obtained from reference TRBV5-1 and TRBJ2-2, is as follows: KAGVTQTPRYLIKTRGQQVTLSCSPISGHRSVSWYQQTPGQGLQFLFEYFSETQRNKGNFPGRFSGRQFSNSRSEMNVSTLELGDSALYLCASSWGQGNTGELFFGEGSRLTVL.

This clonotype has ten or more counts. The chain has TRBV19 and TRBJ1-6; 7 nucleotides agree with TRBD1. V lost 9 bases, J lost 0 bases, and 8 bases stayed unmatched. Looked up from germline, CDR1 is LNHDA and CDR2 is SQIVND (reference sequence). This CDR3 has 16 amino acids. The CDR3 loop is CASAGTENSYNSPLHF. The DNA for the CDR3 is TGTGCCAGCGCCGGGACAGAGAACTCCTATAATTCACCCCTCCACTTT.

This clonotype was recorded a few times. The final CDR3 position lacks the conserved phenylalanine or tryptophan, pointing to a likely read error. V is TRBV27 and J is TRBJ2-5; D is unresolved. Deletions cut 6 bases from V and 6 bases from J, with 8 bases between. CDR1 and CDR2 from the germline V gene are MNHEY and SMNVEV (reference sequence). The CDR3 is 11 amino acids. This CDR3 reads CASSQRKTQYL. CDR3 nucleotides: TGTGCCAGCAGCCAAAGGAAGACCCAGTACCTC.

The rearrangement links TRBV28 to TRBJ2-3, with TRBD1 matching over 7 bases. V trimming: 6 bases; J trimming: 4 bases; junction bases outside the gene matches: 16. The CDR3 is 17 residues long. Germline CDR1 reads MDHEN; CDR2 reads SYDVKM. CDR3 region: CASRTLWDRKVADTQYF. The CDR3 nucleotides read TGTGCCAGCAGAACCCTCTGGGACAGAAAGGTGGCAGATACGCAGTATTTT.

The chain links TRBV6-1 to TRBJ1-1, with 9 nucleotides matching TRBD1. Trimming at V came to 5 bases and at J to 4 bases, leaving 8 bases not matched to a gene. Germline-derived CDR1 and CDR2 are MNHNS and SASEGT. The CDR3 is 15 residues long. The CDR3 loop reads CASSQGQGGTTEAFF. CDR3 bases: TGTGCCAGCAGTCAGGGACAGGGAGGGACCACTGAAGCTTTCTTT.

This chain links TRBV19 with TRBJ1-5, with D maybe TRBD1 (6 bases). This CDR3 has 17 amino acids. Germline V CDR1 and CDR2: LNHDA, SQIVND (reference sequence). The V gene lost 5 bases and the J gene lost 5 bases, with 22 bases spanning the gap. CDR3 in DNA: TGTGCCAGTAGTTCCCGGGGGGGCGGTGCCCCTTATCAGCCCCAGCATTTT. Protein product: CASSSRGGGAPYQPQHF.

This clonotype appeared a few times. The gene calls are TRBV20-1 and TRBJ1-5, with 7 bases identical to TRBD1. V shed 6 bases and J 0 bases; nucleotides not matched to a gene: 11. Germline V gives CDR1 DFQATT, CDR2 SNEGSKA (reference sequence). The CDR3 totals 16 residues. The CDR3 DNA reads as TGCAGTGCGCAGGGGGGGGCAAAGACTAGCAATCAGCCCCAGCATTTT. Translated: CSAQGGAKTSNQPQHF.

This sequence joins TRBV5-1 and TRBJ1-5; 8 bases fit TRBD1. Germline trimming cut 0 bases from V and 6 bases from J; bases unmatched to any gene: 2. This CDR3 has 14 residues. The germline gives CDR1 SGHRS, CDR2 YFSETQ. CDR3 DNA sequence: TGCGCCAGCAGCTTGGGGACAGGGAGTCAGCCCCAGCATTTT. It encodes CASSLGTGSQPQHF.

This clonotype showed up just a few times. The rearrangement uses TRBV19 and TRBJ2-7, with 11 bases identical to TRBD1. Germline V gives CDR1 LNHDA, CDR2 SQIVND (reference sequence). The CDR3 is made up of 15 amino acids. V lost 5 bases to trimming and J lost 3 bases; unmatched junction nucleotides: 6. Here the CDR3 DNA reads TGTGCCAGTAGTTTTTCGGGACAGGGGGGCTACGAGCAGTACTTC. Residues: CASSFSGQGGYEQYF. The full variable domain, in which reference TRBV19 and TRBJ2-7 provide the parts outside the CDR3, is DGGITQSPKYLFRKEGQNVTLSCEQNLNHDAMYWYRQDPGQGLRLIYYSQIVNDFQKGDIAEGYSVSREKKESFPLTVTSAQKNPTAFYLCASSFSGQGGYEQYFGPGTRLTVT.

This clonotype appeared a few times. The chain combines TRBV12-3 or TRBV12-4 with TRBJ1-6, with TRBD1 matching over 7 bases. The CDR3 totals 14 residues. J lost 8 bases, V lost 6 bases, and 7 bases had no gene match. CDR3: CASSPTGKDSPLHF. The CDR3, as DNA: TGTGCCAGCAGCCCGACAGGGAAAGATTCACCCCTCCACTTT.

At least ten counts were recorded for this clonotype. The V and J genes are TRBV4-1 and TRBJ1-2, with a possible D match to TRBD1 (5 bases). The CDR3 consists of 14 residues. V lost 6 bases, J lost 7 bases, and 18 bases lay in between. Looked up from germline, CDR1 is MGHRA and CDR2 is YSYEKL. CDR3 loop: CASSRPGTPGGYTF. In nucleotides, the CDR3 is TGCGCCAGCAGTCGTCCGGGGACGCCTGGTGGCTACACCTTC.

This clonotype was counted many times. This sequence joins TRBV6-1 and TRBJ1-1; D remains ambiguous. Trimming took off 5 bases at V and 1 base at J, with 8 bases between the two ends. Per germline, CDR1 MNHNS and CDR2 SASEGT. This CDR3 has 13 amino acids. CDR3 nucleotides: TGTGCCAGCAGTCACCACCGGAACACTGAAGCTTTCTTT. It translates to CASSHHRNTEAFF.

Here the CDR3 reads CASRGRGTQSKYEQYF. The CDR3, as DNA: TGTGCCAGCAGGGGCAGGGGGACTCAATCTAAGTACGAGCAGTACTTC. The genes are TRBV6-1 and TRBJ2-7; a possible D gene is TRBD1 (7 bases). CDR1 is MNHNS and CDR2 is SASEGT in the germline V gene. The germline V and J ends were trimmed by 6 bases and 4 bases, with 22 bases remaining between them. This CDR3 contains 16 residues.